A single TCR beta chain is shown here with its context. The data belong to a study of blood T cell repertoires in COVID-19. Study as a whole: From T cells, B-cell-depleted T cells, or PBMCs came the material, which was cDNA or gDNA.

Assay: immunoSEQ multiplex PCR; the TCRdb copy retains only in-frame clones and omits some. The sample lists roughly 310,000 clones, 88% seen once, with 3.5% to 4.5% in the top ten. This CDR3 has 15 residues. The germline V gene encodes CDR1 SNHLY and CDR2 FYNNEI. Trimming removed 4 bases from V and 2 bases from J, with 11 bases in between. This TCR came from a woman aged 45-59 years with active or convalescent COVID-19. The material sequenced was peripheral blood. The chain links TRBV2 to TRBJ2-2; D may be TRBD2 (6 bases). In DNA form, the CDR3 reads TGTGCCAGCAGTGCGGAGGACTATAACACCGGGGAGCTGTTTTTT. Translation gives CASSAEDYNTGELFF.